What follows is one TCR beta chain and its context. The antigen is unknown. This CDR3 has 13 residues. Trimming took 3 bases from V and 4 from J; bases not matched to a gene: 0. From germline, CDR1 is LNHDA and CDR2 SQIVND (reference sequence). Extremely preterm births at about 23-28 weeks of gestation supplied the samples. Live Annexin V-negative naive CD3+CD8+CD45RA+CCR7+ T cells were sorted. This specimen comes from a study of naive CD8 T cells in extremely preterm neonates. Study observations and caveats: Preterm CDR3s were shorter than older groups', with fewer N additions and less trimming.

The method was immunoSEQ multiplex PCR; TCRdb's version includes in-frame clones alone and lacks a portion of them. The data contain around 25,000 clones, 88% of them singletons. The chain joins TRBV19 to TRBJ2-3, with TRBD2 matching 8 bases. This TCR was sampled from a boy who was born preterm. The sequenced material came from naive CD8+ T cells from cord blood. The CDR3: CASSMGLADTQYF. The CDR3 DNA follows: TGTGCCAGTAGTATGGGACTAGCAGATACGCAGTATTTT.